The 4 T cell receptor beta chains in this list originate from one sample, sequenced in a study of CD8+ T cells in alopecia areata. The sequencing template was cDNA reverse transcribed from extracted RNA. Clones were sequenced by immunoSEQ multiplex PCR, and TCRdb holds only the in-frame ones, with some missing. The sample has around 250,000 clones, under 70% seen once. Sequencing used CD4+ T cells sorted from blood, obtained at week 0. The origin of the receptors is a human donor with alopecia areata.

CDR3 amino acids: CASSKVGSSGANVLTF. In DNA form, the CDR3 reads TGTGCCAGCAGCAAAGTAGGCAGCTCTGGGGCCAACGTCCTGACTTTC. The chain joins TRBV21-1 to TRBJ2-6. TRBV21-1 is designated a pseudogene. The CDR3 covers 16 residues.

The V call is TRBV9, the J call TRBJ1-1; D might be TRBD1 (6 bases). V was trimmed by 0 bases and J by 1 base, leaving 10 bases between them. Germline V gives CDR1 SGDLS, CDR2 YYNGEE. The CDR3 consists of 15 residues. The chain's CDR3 is CASSVGDTRNTEAFF. CDR3 DNA: TGTGCCAGCAGCGTAGGGGACACCCGGAACACTGAAGCTTTCTTT.

In this sample, this clone turned up a few times. This rearrangement joins TRBV4-1 to TRBJ2-1, with TRBD2 matching 9 bases. V shed 1 base, J shed 4 bases, and the junction held 2 bases outside the gene matches. This CDR3 region has 15 residues. Germline values: CDR1 MGHRA, CDR2 YSYEKL. Here the CDR3 reads CASSQASGGYNEQFF. The CDR3 nucleotides are TGCGCCAGCAGCCAAGCCAGCGGGGGGTACAATGAGCAGTTCTTC.

The chain recombines TRBV14 with TRBJ2-7, with TRBD1 identical over 8 bases. This CDR3 region has 14 residues. Germline CDR1 and CDR2: SGHDN and FVKESK. V lost 5 bases to trimming and J lost 4 bases; unmatched junction nucleotides: 7. CDR3 DNA sequence: TGTGCCAGCAGCTGGACAGGGAAGTCGTACGAGCAGTACTTC. Its translation: CASSWTGKSYEQYF. Complete variable domain (other parts from reference TRBV14 and TRBJ2-7): EAGVTQFPSHSVIEKGQTVTLRCDPISGHDNLYWYRRVMGKEIKFLLHFVKESKQDESGMPNNRFLAERTGGTYSTLKVQPAELEDSGVYFCASSWTGKSYEQYFGPGTRLTVT.